Listed below are T cell receptor beta chains from one sample, sequenced in a study of T cell responses to AZD1222 COVID-19 vaccine. The assay was immunoSEQ multiplex PCR, and TCRdb's table has in-frame clones only and misses some. The table has roughly 25,000 clones, 85% to 90% seen once. The material was peripheral blood, obtained 28 days after the second AZD1222 dose. These receptors originate from an adult who received the AZD1222 COVID-19 vaccine. Each CDR3 is given with its conserved first and last residue. A D gene is named only where the DNA matches it firmly. Clone size is shown for a subset of rows, as once, few, many or a class of expanded clone.

d_call: TRBD1
j_call: TRBJ2-1
v_call: TRBV7-2
clone_size: -
cdr3_aa: CASSLGQYNEQFF
cdr3_nt: TGTGCCAGCAGCTTGGGACAGTACAATGAGCAGTTCTTC

d_call: -
j_call: TRBJ2-2
v_call: TRBV7-3
clone_size: -
cdr3_aa: CASSPLGHLHTGGELFF
cdr3_nt: TGTGCCAGCAGCCCCTTGGGACACCTCCATACGGGCGGGGAGCTGTTTTTT

d_call: TRBD1
j_call: TRBJ1-5
v_call: TRBV2
clone_size: -
cdr3_aa: CASGDRVDNQPQHF
cdr3_nt: TGTGCCAGCGGGGACAGGGTGGACAATCAGCCCCAGCATTTT

d_call: -
j_call: TRBJ2-5
v_call: TRBV18
clone_size: -
cdr3_aa: CASSPQGTGETQYF
cdr3_nt: TGTGCCAGCTCACCTCAGGGGACGGGAGAGACCCAGTACTTC

d_call: TRBD1
j_call: TRBJ2-3
v_call: TRBV7-9
clone_size: -
cdr3_aa: CASSLGRQGTLISTDTQYF
cdr3_nt: TGTGCCAGCAGCTTAGGACGACAGGGGACCCTTATAAGCACAGATACGCAGTATTTT

d_call: -
j_call: TRBJ2-2
v_call: TRBV27
clone_size: -
cdr3_aa: CASSLVGMGTGELFF
cdr3_nt: TGTGCCAGCAGTTTAGTGGGAATGGGAACCGGGGAGCTGTTTTTT

d_call: TRBD1
j_call: TRBJ1-4
v_call: TRBV30
clone_size: -
cdr3_aa: CAWRNTGGAGEKLFF
cdr3_nt: TGTGCCTGGAGGAATACAGGGGGCGCAGGTGAAAAACTGTTTTTT

d_call: -
j_call: TRBJ2-1
v_call: TRBV28
clone_size: -
cdr3_aa: CASRDTVQVNEQFF
cdr3_nt: TGTGCCAGCAGAGACACCGTCCAGGTCAATGAGCAGTTCTTC

d_call: TRBD1
j_call: TRBJ1-3
v_call: TRBV7-9
clone_size: -
cdr3_aa: CASSSRQGAGGNTIYF
cdr3_nt: TGTGCCAGCAGCTCAAGACAGGGGGCGGGTGGAAACACCATATATTTT

d_call: TRBD2
j_call: TRBJ2-1
v_call: TRBV10-3
clone_size: -
cdr3_aa: CAISAGRERETFQFF
cdr3_nt: TGTGCCATCAGTGCGGGTCGCGAGCGGGAGACTTTTCAGTTCTTC

d_call: -
j_call: TRBJ1-1
v_call: TRBV20-1
clone_size: -
cdr3_aa: CSASDRLLGFTEAFF
cdr3_nt: TGCAGTGCTAGTGACAGGCTCCTGGGGTTCACTGAAGCTTTCTTT

d_call: TRBD1
j_call: TRBJ2-1
v_call: TRBV5-1
clone_size: -
cdr3_aa: CASSLGSTGIISNEQFF
cdr3_nt: TGCGCCAGCAGCTTGGGATCGACAGGGATAATCTCCAATGAGCAGTTCTTC

d_call: TRBD1
j_call: TRBJ1-2
v_call: TRBV9
clone_size: -
cdr3_aa: CASSGHGTGAYTF
cdr3_nt: TGTGCCAGCAGCGGACACGGGACAGGGGCCTACACCTTC

d_call: -
j_call: TRBJ1-1
v_call: TRBV28
clone_size: -
cdr3_aa: CASTVRQDTEAFF
cdr3_nt: TGTGCCAGCACCGTAAGACAGGACACTGAAGCTTTCTTT

d_call: -
j_call: TRBJ2-5
v_call: TRBV30
clone_size: -
cdr3_aa: CAWSLDSRGETQYF
cdr3_nt: TGTGCCTGGAGTCTCGACAGCCGGGGGGAGACCCAGTACTTC

d_call: TRBD1
j_call: TRBJ2-2
v_call: TRBV28
clone_size: -
cdr3_aa: CATHTLTGRLFF
cdr3_nt: TGTGCCACCCACACCCTGACAGGGAGGCTGTTTTTT

d_call: -
j_call: TRBJ2-7
v_call: TRBV28
clone_size: -
cdr3_aa: CASRSGGQLYEQYF
cdr3_nt: TGTGCCAGCAGATCCGGCGGGCAGTTGTACGAGCAGTACTTC

d_call: -
j_call: TRBJ2-1
v_call: TRBV7-9
clone_size: -
cdr3_aa: CASSLALGSAYNEQFF
cdr3_nt: TGTGCCAGCAGCTTAGCGTTGGGGTCAGCTTACAATGAGCAGTTCTTC

d_call: TRBD1
j_call: TRBJ1-4
v_call: TRBV28
clone_size: -
cdr3_aa: CASFRGGQGSLQDEKLFF
cdr3_nt: TGTGCCAGCTTTCGGGGCGGACAGGGGTCCCTCCAGGATGAAAAACTGTTTTTT

d_call: -
j_call: TRBJ1-4
v_call: TRBV25-1
clone_size: -
cdr3_aa: CASRKIGEKLFF
cdr3_nt: TGTGCCAGCAGAAAGATTGGCGAAAAACTGTTTTTT

d_call: -
j_call: TRBJ2-7
v_call: TRBV2
clone_size: -
cdr3_aa: CASSEWGSYEQYF
cdr3_nt: TGTGCCAGCAGTGAATGGGGGAGCTACGAGCAGTACTTC

d_call: TRBD2
j_call: TRBJ2-7
v_call: TRBV6-5
clone_size: -
cdr3_aa: CASSYRRELEQYF
cdr3_nt: TGTGCCAGCAGTTACAGGCGGGAGCTCGAGCAGTACTTC

d_call: -
j_call: TRBJ2-2
v_call: TRBV7-3
clone_size: -
cdr3_aa: CASSSSDGGTGELFF
cdr3_nt: TGTGCCAGCAGCTCCTCGGACGGAGGCACCGGGGAGCTGTTTTTT

d_call: -
j_call: TRBJ2-5
v_call: TRBV18
clone_size: -
cdr3_aa: CASSLGIQETQYF
cdr3_nt: TGTGCCAGCTCCCTTGGCATCCAAGAGACCCAGTACTTC

d_call: TRBD1
j_call: TRBJ1-2
v_call: TRBV6-5
clone_size: -
cdr3_aa: CASSYFRGEYGYTF
cdr3_nt: TGTGCCAGCAGTTACTTCAGGGGGGAGTATGGCTACACCTTC

d_call: -
j_call: TRBJ1-5
v_call: TRBV3-1/TRBV3-2
clone_size: -
cdr3_aa: CASSQDMGISFNSNQPQHF
cdr3_nt: TGTGCCAGCAGCCAAGATATGGGGATATCCTTCAATAGCAATCAGCCCCAGCATTTT

d_call: -
j_call: TRBJ2-5
v_call: TRBV7-5
clone_size: -
cdr3_aa: CVRSRWMKDNQETQYF
cdr3_nt: TGTGTCAGAAGCAGATGGATGAAGGACAACCAAGAGACCCAGTACTTC

d_call: -
j_call: TRBJ2-2
v_call: TRBV7-3
clone_size: -
cdr3_aa: CASSFFGQNTGELFF
cdr3_nt: TGTGCCAGCAGCTTTTTCGGACAGAACACCGGGGAGCTGTTTTTT

d_call: -
j_call: TRBJ2-1
v_call: TRBV28
clone_size: -
cdr3_aa: CASSRGDSSYNEQFF
cdr3_nt: TGTGCCAGCAGTAGAGGGGATTCTTCCTACAATGAGCAGTTCTTC

d_call: TRBD2
j_call: TRBJ2-7
v_call: TRBV28
clone_size: -
cdr3_aa: CASRSSGSSYEQYF
cdr3_nt: TGTGCCAGCAGATCTAGCGGAAGCTCCTACGAGCAGTACTTC

d_call: -
j_call: TRBJ1-3
v_call: TRBV7-3
clone_size: once
cdr3_aa: CASSAPGHHNISGNTIYF
cdr3_nt: TGTGCCAGCAGCGCTCCTGGACACCATAACATCTCTGGAAACACCATATATTTT

d_call: TRBD1
j_call: TRBJ1-5
v_call: TRBV4-1
clone_size: -
cdr3_aa: CASSQGQGLEGQPQHF
cdr3_nt: TGCGCCAGCAGCCAGGGACAGGGTCTAGAGGGTCAGCCCCAGCATTTT

d_call: -
j_call: TRBJ1-5
v_call: TRBV28
clone_size: -
cdr3_aa: CASSFSGQPQHF
cdr3_nt: TGTGCCAGCAGTTTCAGCGGCCAGCCCCAGCATTTT

d_call: -
j_call: TRBJ1-1
v_call: TRBV6-4
clone_size: -
cdr3_aa: CASSDGFNTEAFF
cdr3_nt: TGTGCCAGCAGTGACGGATTTAACACTGAAGCTTTCTTT

d_call: -
j_call: TRBJ2-7
v_call: TRBV6-5
clone_size: -
cdr3_aa: CASSYTGTPSYEQYF
cdr3_nt: TGTGCCAGCAGTTACACCGGGACACCCTCCTACGAGCAGTACTTC

d_call: -
j_call: TRBJ1-4
v_call: TRBV27
clone_size: -
cdr3_aa: CASSFQVHEKLFF
cdr3_nt: TGTGCCAGCAGTTTTCAGGTACATGAAAAACTGTTTTTT

d_call: TRBD2
j_call: TRBJ2-5
v_call: TRBV5-4
clone_size: -
cdr3_aa: CASSPRPSGGTGETQYF
cdr3_nt: TGTGCCAGCAGCCCTCGCCCTAGCGGGGGGACGGGGGAGACCCAGTACTTC